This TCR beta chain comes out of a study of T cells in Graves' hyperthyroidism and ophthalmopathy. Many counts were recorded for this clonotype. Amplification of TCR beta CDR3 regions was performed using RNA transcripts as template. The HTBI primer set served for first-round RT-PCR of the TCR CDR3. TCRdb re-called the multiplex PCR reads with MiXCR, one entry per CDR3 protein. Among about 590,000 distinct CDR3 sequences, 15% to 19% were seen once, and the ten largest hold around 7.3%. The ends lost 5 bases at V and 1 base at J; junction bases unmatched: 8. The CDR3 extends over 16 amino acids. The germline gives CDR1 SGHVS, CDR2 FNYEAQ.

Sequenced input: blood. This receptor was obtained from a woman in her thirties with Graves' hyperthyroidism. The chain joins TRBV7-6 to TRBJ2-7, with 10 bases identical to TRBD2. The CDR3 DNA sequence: TGTGCCAGCAGCCCTCCGGGACTAGCGATTTCCTACGAGCAGTACTTC. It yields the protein CASSPPGLAISYEQYF. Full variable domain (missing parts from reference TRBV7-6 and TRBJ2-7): GAGVSQSPRYKVTKRGQDVALRCDPISGHVSLYWYRQALGQGPEFLTYFNYEAQQDKSGLPNDRFSAERPEGSISTLTIQRTEQRDSAMYRCASSPPGLAISYEQYFGPGTRLTVT.